This T cell receptor beta chain was retrieved from a study of identical twins (dated by TCRdb to 2016 to 2018). Study-level background: To test whether fetal clonotypes persist, the study used deep sequencing on TCR alpha and beta repertoires from monozygotic twins, unrelated adults of various ages, and cord blood. Replicate twin experiments were performed at different times using different library preparation protocols to rule out contamination. The full study reports these points: In beta out-of-frame sequences, excess twin sharing was weaker, because having fewer shared sequences lowered the signal-to-noise ratio. In monozygotic twins, recombination models systematically underestimated out-of-frame TCR alpha sharing, but the models matched the sharing seen between unrelated individuals. Zero-insertion analyses could be partly confounded by invariant T cells such as MAIT and iNKT, although diverse VJ usage argued against such confounding for most clonotypes. Compared with coincidental sharing between unrelated individuals, out-of-frame TCR alpha sequences shared between twins showed an excess of sequences with low generation probability. Because the same donors could not be followed over many years, the conclusions depended on cross-sectional statistical analysis. Abundant cord blood beta clonotypes had fewer insertions, young adult naive repertoires showed a similar but weaker trend, and memory repertoires showed no such trend.

Library creation used 5' RACE. Instrument on record: Illumina HiSeq 2000. A universal primer binding site was added through template switching, and the final cDNA carried a unique molecular identifier so that TCR cDNA molecules could be counted accurately. Specific primers in the conserved constant-segment region were used to synthesize first-strand cDNA for TCR alpha and beta chains. Each cDNA library was double barcoded, with a SMART-Mk sample barcode plus Illumina barcodes, to control for contamination. TruSeq adapter sequences and Illumina sample barcodes were added in two successive PCR steps. The TCR alpha and beta cDNA libraries were sequenced on the Illumina HiSeq platform using custom primers. For the original study's pipeline: MiGEC was used to process raw reads and extract unique molecular identifiers, and MiXCR was used to find CDR3 positions. For each individual, recombination models were inferred using an EM algorithm with the repgenHMM and IGoR tools. The tcR package in R was used for shared clonotype analysis, with sharing normalized by the product of cloneset sizes. Out-of-frame nonproductive sequences were analyzed to study raw recombination free of thymic and clonal selection effects. TCRdb redid the processing of the public reads, applying fastp at Q25 and MiXCR, and retained in-frame beta chains. Here each entry gathers all rows of one CDR3 protein and keeps the most common genes and DNA. TCRdb, not the original authors, processed these V and J calls. A total of about 190,000 distinct CDR3 sequences appear in this sample, more than 15% of them only once. The top ten clonotypes cover over 35% of the sample.

On this clonotype itself: Which antigen it targets is not known. Base-call qualities are not available, and no considerably larger clone is one nucleotide away.

CDR1 and CDR2, looked up from the germline V gene, are SNHLY and FYNNEI. Germline trimming amounts to 7 bases on V and 4 bases on J, with 2 as the count of junction bases outside the gene matches. The CDR3 sequence holds 12 residues, the cysteine and phenylalanine included. Only CDR3 DNA remains: 36 bases, in frame from the first base. All donors were healthy Caucasians. The twin cohort consisted of three pairs of female monozygotic twins, all aged roughly 18 to 30 years. CD4+ and CD8+ T cell populations were isolated with positive isolation kits from Invitrogen. The same data also went into a second study, on T cells expressing NK-cell markers. From that second study: In sorted CD3+CD56+NKG2C+, CD3+CD56+NKG2C- and CD3+CD56-NKG2C+ T-cell subsets from several donors, TCR beta-chain repertoires were profiled. Seven of the eight sequenced donors were HCMV-seropositive and one was HCMV-seronegative. In several experiments an anti-gammadeltaTCR antibody was added to restrict sorting to alphabetaTCR-expressing T cells. For roughly six donors, the dominant CD3+CD56+NKG2C+ clonotypes were among the top 10 CD8+ clonotypes and accounted for roughly 1.0-8% of CD8+ T cells. Those dominant clonotypes were again the most abundant among CD3+CD56-NKG2C+ cells in a handful of donors, at roughly 28.3-60.1%. Whether the expanded NKG2C-expressing T cell clones were specific for HCMV antigens was left unclear. Randomly selected healthy volunteers, three men and five women, were used as the eight sequenced donors. HCMV serostatus was determined by detecting HCMV-specific IgG in serum with a commercial ELISA kit. MIGEC was used to demultiplex reads and group the reads by UMI, and MiTCR was used to assemble and quantify clonotypes. To exclude erroneous sequences, any TCR cDNA sequence not supported by at least two reads was discarded. The tcR package was used for downstream repertoire analysis, with clonotypes matched between fractions based on CDR3 nucleotide sequence plus V segment. VDJmatch was used to annotate antigen specificity against VDJdb, with one amino acid substitution in CDR3 allowed.

This receptor chain uses TRBV2 and TRBJ2-3, and 7 junction bases match TRBD2. The TCR comes from a woman aged 18-30 years in good health. The sequenced sample consisted of CD8+ T cells sorted from blood. The sequence in DNA is TGTGCCAGCATAGGGAGGGCAGATACGCAGTATTTT. The resulting protein is CASIGRADTQYF.